This T cell receptor (beta chain) came from a study of cytomegalovirus exposure and HLA in healthy donors. Study-wide results and limits: Presence/absence analyses assumed roughly uniform sequencing depth across donors, which may not hold. The study had only CMV serostatus as immune exposure information. In a later analysis, at a false discovery rate of 0.05, about 17,000 TCR beta sequences matched HLA alleles. As a later analysis showed, a missense DCLRE1C variant was linked to trimming of TCR beta V- and J-genes.

The PCR employed 60 Vbeta primers together with 13 Jbeta primers. Profiling relied on immunoSEQ multiplex PCR, and the TCRdb table lists in-frame clones only, not all of them. This sample's table reports around 50,000 clones. V lost 4 bases, J lost 5 bases, and 21 bases lay in between. This CDR3 comprises 16 residues. Germline CDR1 is SGHRS and CDR2 is YFSETQ. On this clone itself: Its antigen remains unknown.

The chain joins TRBV5-1 to TRBJ1-1; no clear D. Material: PBMCs. This TCR came from a male donor in good health and CMV-seropositive. The DNA of the CDR3 is TGCGCCAGCAGCGCCCTCTTAGGGCCGGAGGGTACTGAAGCTTTCTTT. This gives the protein CASSALLGPEGTEAFF.